The present TCR beta chain was sequenced within a study of blood T cell repertoires in COVID-19. Study in general: Acute and convalescent COVID-19 specimens originated in the United States, Italy and Spain. T cells, B-cell-depleted T cells, or PBMCs supplied cDNA or gDNA.

Per the original methods: How many nucleated cells were present was estimated from reference gene primer amplification. Libraries were prepared by immunoSEQ multiplex PCR; TCRdb keeps only in-frame clonotypes and omits some of them. V and J calls and clone size are those listed in that table; D and trimming were worked out from the DNA. The table includes about 24,000 clones, about 89% detected once. The CDR3 is 13 residues long. J lost 8 bases, V lost 5 bases, and 6 bases had no gene match. Germline V CDR1 and CDR2: SNHLY, FYNNEI. Sequencing was performed on peripheral blood. This chain joins TRBV2 and TRBJ2-1, with TRBD2 matching over 7 bases. The source of this sequence is a human donor with active COVID-19. The donor label of this sample is uncertain. CDR3 in DNA: TGTGCCAGCAGTCGAGGACTAGAAGATGAGCAGTTCTTC. Protein sequence: CASSRGLEDEQFF.